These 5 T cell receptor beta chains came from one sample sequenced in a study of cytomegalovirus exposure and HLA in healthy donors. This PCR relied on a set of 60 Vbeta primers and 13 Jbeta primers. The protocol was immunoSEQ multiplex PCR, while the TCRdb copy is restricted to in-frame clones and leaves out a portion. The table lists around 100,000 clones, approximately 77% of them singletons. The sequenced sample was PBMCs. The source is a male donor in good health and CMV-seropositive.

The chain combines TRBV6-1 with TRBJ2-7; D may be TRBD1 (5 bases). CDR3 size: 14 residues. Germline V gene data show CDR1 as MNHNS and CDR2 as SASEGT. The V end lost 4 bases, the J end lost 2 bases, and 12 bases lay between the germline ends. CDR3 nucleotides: TGTGCCAGCAGTGGGGGCAGGGTCGCCTACGAGCAGTACTTC. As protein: CASSGGRVAYEQYF.

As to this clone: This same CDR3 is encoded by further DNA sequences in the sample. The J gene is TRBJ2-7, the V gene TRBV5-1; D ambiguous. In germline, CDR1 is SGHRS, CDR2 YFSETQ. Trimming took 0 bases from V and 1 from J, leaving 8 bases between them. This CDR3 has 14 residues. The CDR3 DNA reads TGCGCCAGCAGCTTGGTTCCAGGTTCCTACGAGCAGTACTTC. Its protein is CASSLVPGSYEQYF.

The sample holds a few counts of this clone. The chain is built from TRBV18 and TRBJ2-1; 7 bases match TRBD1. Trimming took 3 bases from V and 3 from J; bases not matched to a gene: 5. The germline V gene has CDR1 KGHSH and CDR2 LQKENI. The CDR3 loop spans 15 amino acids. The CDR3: CASSPTGTVYNEQFF. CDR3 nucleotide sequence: TGTGCCAGCTCACCTACCGGGACAGTCTACAATGAGCAGTTCTTC.

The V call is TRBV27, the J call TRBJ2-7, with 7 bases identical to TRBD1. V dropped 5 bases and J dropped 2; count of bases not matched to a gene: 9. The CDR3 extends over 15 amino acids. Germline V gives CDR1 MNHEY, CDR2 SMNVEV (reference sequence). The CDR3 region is CASSPAGTEAYEQYF. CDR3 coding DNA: TGTGCCAGCAGTCCCGCCGGGACAGAAGCCTACGAGCAGTACTTC.

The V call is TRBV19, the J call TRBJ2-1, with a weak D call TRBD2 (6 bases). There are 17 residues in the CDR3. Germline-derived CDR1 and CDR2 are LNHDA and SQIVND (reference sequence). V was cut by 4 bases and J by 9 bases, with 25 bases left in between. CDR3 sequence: CASSTRATRNWRGEQFF. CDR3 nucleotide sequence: TGTGCCAGTAGTACCCGGGCCACGAGGAATTGGAGGGGTGAGCAGTTCTTC.